This T cell receptor (beta chain) stems from a study of identifying expanded T cells in peripheral blood. As concerns this clone: The antigen is unknown.

Findings and caveats of the study: Over approximately two and four weeks, about 15 and 19 clones changed, versus approximately 1.2 between replicates. Clone count variance between roughly 2-week samples rose with total template count.

The CDR3 spans 18 residues. Germline V gene lookup returns CDR1 SGHRS and CDR2 YFSETQ. V lost 0 bases and J 4 bases, leaving 23 bases between the germline ends. Data came from immunoSEQ multiplex PCR; TCRdb stores just in-frame clones and leaves some out. The table shows about 91,000 clones, with roughly 90% occurring only once. Healthy donors had no documented immune events, such as infections, while sampled. This clonotype was sampled from a person aged 18 to 75 in good health. Sequenced input: blood. This chain joins TRBV5-1 and TRBJ2-7; D is undetermined. The CDR3 loop reads CASSLGLSFYSSSYEQYF. The DNA of the CDR3 is TGCGCCAGCAGCTTGGGGCTGTCATTTTACAGTTCAAGTTACGAGCAGTACTTC.